Following are 20 T cell receptor beta chains from one sample sequenced in a study of T cell repertoires in cytomegalovirus infection (dated by TCRdb to about 2019). What the treatment or condition label conveys for this sample: in vitro stimulation with specific CMV peptide epitopes to enrich CMV-specific T cells. Sequencing relied on an Illumina HiSeq 1500. TCRdb redid the processing of the public reads, applying fastp at Q25 and MiXCR, and retained in-frame beta chains. Every distinct CDR3 protein forms one entry, paired with its most common genes and DNA. This sample has some 500,000 distinct CDR3 sequences in its table, and 40% of those were observed once. 48% of the sample is taken by the ten largest. For these TCRs, the target antigens are not known. Material: cultured PBMCs, obtained from culture after CMV antigen stimulation. Source of these receptors: a human donor in good health (CMV status not recorded). Some clones in this sample may be carry-over from other donors' samples.

Turning to this clonotype: A junction boundary mismatches the germline segment, possibly from a read error. This chain joins TRBV7-2 and TRBJ2-3; 11 bases match TRBD1. The CDR3 runs to 14 residues. Per the germline V gene, CDR1 is SGHTA and CDR2 is FQGNSA. In nucleotides, the CDR3 is TGTGCCAGCAGCGGGACAGGGGGGGCAGATACGCGGTATTTT. It translates to CASSGTGGADTRYF. Using reference TRBV7-2 and TRBJ2-3 for the parts outside the CDR3, the full variable domain is GAGVSQSPSNKVTEKGKDVELRCDPISGHTALYWYRQSLGQGLEFLIYFQGNSAPDKSGLPSDRFSAERTGGSVSTLTIQRTQQEDSAVYLCASSGTGGADTRYFGPGTRLTVL.

The genes are TRBV6-4 and TRBJ2-7, with 7 positions matching TRBD1. V shed 6 bases, J shed 1 base, and the junction held 6 bases outside the gene matches. The CDR3 contains 14 residues. Germline V lookup: CDR1 MRHNA, CDR2 SNTAGT. DNA for the CDR3: TGTGCCAGCAGGCCGGACAGGACTTCCTACGAGCAGTACTTC. Translation: CASRPDRTSYEQYF.

Ten or more counts support this clonotype. V is TRBV7-2 and J is TRBJ2-3, with 8 bases that match TRBD2. V lost 5 bases, J lost 3 bases, and 7 bases stayed unmatched. This CDR3 is built from 15 residues. Germline-derived CDR1 and CDR2 are SGHTA and FQGNSA. The CDR3 loop is CASSLRGGPTDTQYF. CDR3 coding DNA: TGTGCCAGCAGCCTTCGCGGGGGGCCAACAGATACGCAGTATTTT.

J is TRBJ2-3 and V is TRBV6-5; D perhaps matches TRBD2 (5 bases). Trimming cost V 2 bases and J 5 bases, with 11 bases left between them. This CDR3 has 14 residues. In germline, CDR1 is MNHEY, CDR2 SVGAGI. CDR3 in amino acids: CASSYVLGGDTQYF. The CDR3 nucleotides are TGTGCCAGCAGTTACGTACTAGGAGGAGATACGCAGTATTTT.

The chain employs TRBV5-1 and TRBJ1-1; the match to TRBD1 covers 7 bases. Germline V gives CDR1 SGHRS, CDR2 YFSETQ. The J segment lost 5 bases and the V segment lost 4 bases, leaving 5 bases of the junction unmatched. The CDR3 sequence is 13 residues long. This CDR3 is CASSPTGWTEAFF. The CDR3 DNA reads TGCGCCAGCAGCCCGACAGGGTGGACTGAAGCTTTCTTT. The variable domain in full, with the rest retrieved from reference TRBV5-1 and TRBJ1-1, is KAGVTQTPRYLIKTRGQQVTLSCSPISGHRSVSWYQQTPGQGLQFLFEYFSETQRNKGNFPGRFSGRQFSNSRSEMNVSTLELGDSALYLCASSPTGWTEAFFGQGTRLTVV.

The CDR3 DNA reads as TGTGCCAGCAGTTACTCGGGTGTGGGGGGCGAGCAGTACTTC. The encoded protein is CASSYSGVGGEQYF. The chain uses TRBV6-6 and TRBJ2-7; D perhaps matches TRBD2 (6 bases). This CDR3 contains 14 residues. Trimming stripped 0 bases from V and 6 bases from J, with 12 bases between. In germline, CDR1 is MNHNY, CDR2 SVGAGI (reference sequence).

The genes are TRBV19 and TRBJ1-1; D gene ambiguous. The germline CDR1 and CDR2 sequences are LNHDA and SQIVND (reference sequence). The CDR3 is made up of 12 amino acids. The V and J ends lost 1 base and 4 bases respectively, with 4 bases between them. The CDR3 DNA sequence: TGTGCCAGTAGTATAGGGGTCACTGAAGCTTTCTTT. Translated: CASSIGVTEAFF. The whole variable domain, filled in from reference TRBV19 and TRBJ1-1, reads DGGITQSPKYLFRKEGQNVTLSCEQNLNHDAMYWYRQDPGQGLRLIYYSQIVNDFQKGDIAEGYSVSREKKESFPLTVTSAQKNPTAFYLCASSIGVTEAFFGQGTRLTVV.

The chain joins TRBV20-1 to TRBJ2-3; the D gene is possibly TRBD1 (5 bases). This CDR3 region has 13 residues. V gave up 4 bases and J gave up 0 bases, with 8 bases separating them. Per the germline V gene, CDR1 is DFQATT and CDR2 is SNEGSKA (reference sequence). CDR3 sequence (DNA): TGCAGTGCTAAGACAGCGAGCACAGATACGCAGTATTTT. It translates to CSAKTASTDTQYF.

This clonotype was counted ten times or more. The chain combines TRBV7-2 with TRBJ1-1, with no clear D. Trimming pared 0 bases from V and 3 bases from J, leaving 11 bases between. The germline V gene encodes CDR1 SGHTA and CDR2 FQGNSA. This CDR3 region has 15 residues. CDR3 loop: CASSLAGRLYTEAFF. The CDR3 nucleotides are TGTGCCAGCAGCTTAGCGGGTAGATTATACACTGAAGCTTTCTTT.

V and J are TRBV6-2 or TRBV6-3 and TRBJ2-7, with D hard to call. The CDR3 runs 16 residues. V was pared by 6 bases and J by 5 bases, with 23 bases between. Germline V lookup: CDR1 MNHEY, CDR2 SVGEGT. CDR3 amino acids: CASSPPSSTPRNEQYF. The CDR3 coding sequence is TGTGCCAGCAGCCCGCCTTCGTCGACTCCCCGCAACGAGCAGTACTTC.

There are many counts of this clonotype. The CDR3 DNA reads TGTGCCAGCAGCTTAGACCTCAGGTACAATGAGCAGTTCTTC. Translation gives CASSLDLRYNEQFF. The chain joins TRBV7-2 to TRBJ2-1; D call uncertain. The CDR3 runs to 14 residues. Germline V gene data show CDR1 as SGHTA and CDR2 as FQGNSA. Between the trimmed V and J ends, which lost 1 base and 4 bases, there was a span of 8 bases.

The CDR3 DNA follows: TGCAGTGCTAGAGTCTCACTAGCGGGGTCTACCTACGAGCAGTACTTC. Protein: CSARVSLAGSTYEQYF. This chain uses TRBV20-1 with TRBJ2-7, with 10 nucleotides matching TRBD2. Trimming at V came to 1 base and at J to 2 bases, leaving 8 bases not matched to a gene. The CDR3 has 16 residues. Germline V gene lookup returns CDR1 DFQATT and CDR2 SNEGSKA (reference sequence).

The genes are TRBV29-1 and TRBJ1-1, with D unresolved. This CDR3 contains 11 residues. V was pared by 4 bases and J by 1 base, with 4 bases between. CDR1 SQVTM and CDR2 ANQGSEA come from the germline V gene. The CDR3: CSVVTNTEAFF. DNA of the CDR3: TGCAGCGTTGTCACGAACACTGAAGCTTTCTTT.

The chain combines TRBV7-6 with TRBJ1-3; a possible D gene is TRBD1 (6 bases). The ends were cut back, 2 bases at V and 0 bases at J, with 11 bases in the middle. This CDR3 region has 16 residues. The V gene's germline CDR1 is SGHVS and CDR2 FNYEAQ. The CDR3 sequence: CASSLSGAISGNTIYF. The CDR3 coding sequence is TGTGCCAGCAGCTTATCGGGGGCGATCTCTGGAAACACCATATATTTT.

J is TRBJ1-2 and V is TRBV5-5; D is unresolved. CDR3 length: 15 amino acids. The V gene lost 1 base and the J gene lost 0 bases, with 10 bases spanning the gap. From germline, CDR1 is SGHKS and CDR2 YYEKEE (reference sequence). The CDR3 nucleotides are TGTGCCAGCAGCTTGCAGCCAGCAGCTAACTATGGCTACACCTTC. It codes for CASSLQPAANYGYTF.

The rearrangement links TRBV6-5 to TRBJ2-7; 11 bases match TRBD1. CDR3 length: 15 amino acids. CDR1 is MNHEY, CDR2 SVGAGI, per germline. V shed 6 bases, J shed 6 bases, and the junction held 10 bases outside the gene matches. The CDR3 reads CASSRSGQGAGEQYF. Here the CDR3 DNA reads TGTGCCAGCAGCCGAAGCGGACAGGGGGCCGGCGAGCAGTACTTC.

The V gene is TRBV19, the J gene TRBJ2-1; 7 bases are a match to TRBD2. The ends lost 7 bases at V and 7 bases at J; junction bases unmatched: 7. Germline V gene sequence: CDR1 LNHDA, CDR2 SQIVND (reference sequence). This CDR3 comprises 13 residues. The CDR3 DNA reads as TGTGCCAGTAAGGCGGGAGTCTGGAATGAGCAGTTCTTC. It encodes CASKAGVWNEQFF.

The V and J genes are TRBV5-1 and TRBJ2-3; 9 bases are a match to TRBD2. Trimming cost V 4 bases and J 4 bases; bases outside gene matches: 10. The germline V gene has CDR1 SGHRS and CDR2 YFSETQ. The CDR3 loop spans 16 amino acids. This chain's CDR3 is CASSQPQGGRADTQYF. Here the CDR3 DNA reads TGCGCCAGCAGCCAGCCGCAGGGCGGGAGGGCAGATACGCAGTATTTT.

This clonotype appeared a single time. V usage is TRBV24-1 and J usage is TRBJ1-5; D remains ambiguous. V gave up 6 bases and J gave up 2 bases, with 10 bases separating them. The CDR3 has 14 residues. The germline V gene has CDR1 KGHDR and CDR2 SFDVKD. The CDR3 sequence: CATSPGSGNQPQHF. The DNA of the CDR3 is TGTGCCACCAGTCCTGGGAGCGGCAATCAGCCCCAGCATTTT.

This clonotype was detected a few times. The chain carries TRBV2 and TRBJ1-1; TRBD1 aligns across 11 bases. V was pared by 2 bases and J by 5 bases, with 10 bases of the junction left unmatched. There are 17 residues in the CDR3. Germline V gene data show CDR1 as SNHLY and CDR2 as FYNNEI. The CDR3: CASSEPGQGDLRTEAFF. The CDR3, as DNA: TGTGCCAGCAGTGAACCGGGACAGGGGGATTTGAGGACTGAAGCTTTCTTT.